The rows below give T cell receptor beta chains drawn from one sample of a study of blood T cell repertoires in COVID-19. The protocol was immunoSEQ multiplex PCR, while the TCRdb copy is restricted to in-frame clones and leaves out a portion. The table has 300,000 to 350,000 clones, around nine tenths seen once. Sequenced material: peripheral blood. These receptors came from a woman aged 25 to 39 with COVID-19, enrolled during active disease. CDR3s include the opening cysteine and the closing phenylalanine or tryptophan. The D gene is left open where the match is weak. Part of the rows lack a size; the others show once, few, many or a class for expanded clones.

size: NA
D: NA
V: TRBV6-2/TRBV6-3
J: TRBJ1-1
CDR3: CASSYYPSNTEAFF
DNA: TGTGCCAGCAGTTACTATCCCTCGAACACTGAAGCTTTCTTT

size: NA
D: NA
V: TRBV5-1
J: TRBJ2-2
CDR3: CASSLGQFPPGELFF
DNA: TGCGCCAGCAGCTTGGGACAGTTCCCACCCGGGGAGCTGTTTTTT

size: NA
D: NA
V: TRBV7-9
J: TRBJ1-4
CDR3: CASSLAGVNEKLFF
DNA: TGTGCCAGCAGCCTAGCAGGGGTCAATGAAAAACTGTTTTTT

size: NA
D: NA
V: TRBV30
J: TRBJ1-1
CDR3: CAWSVLMNTEAFF
DNA: TGTGCCTGGAGTGTACTAATGAACACTGAAGCTTTCTTT

size: NA
D: TRBD1
V: TRBV28
J: TRBJ1-5
CDR3: CASSLDRGVSQPQHF
DNA: TGTGCCAGCAGTTTAGACAGGGGGGTTAGCCAGCCCCAGCATTTT

size: NA
D: TRBD1
V: TRBV3-1/TRBV3-2
J: TRBJ2-1
CDR3: CASSQVRQGSDNEQFF
DNA: TGTGCCAGCAGCCAAGTTCGACAGGGCTCGGACAATGAGCAGTTCTTC

size: NA
D: TRBD2
V: TRBV19
J: TRBJ2-7
CDR3: CASSRLAGTLSYEQYF
DNA: TGTGCCAGTAGTAGGCTAGCGGGAACCCTCTCCTACGAGCAGTACTTC

size: NA
D: TRBD2
V: TRBV6-4
J: TRBJ2-1
CDR3: CASSGLLALTSYNEQFF
DNA: TGTGCCAGCAGTGGTTTACTAGCGCTCACGTCCTACAATGAGCAGTTCTTC

size: few
D: TRBD1
V: TRBV19
J: TRBJ1-2
CDR3: CASSLTGGGYGYTF
DNA: TGTGCCAGTAGTCTGACAGGGGGCGGCTATGGCTACACCTTC

size: NA
D: TRBD1
V: TRBV7-3
J: TRBJ1-4
CDR3: CASSSRDRWGFRFF
DNA: TGTGCCAGCAGCTCCCGGGACAGGTGGGGATTTCGGTTTTTT

size: NA
D: TRBD2
V: TRBV11-2
J: TRBJ2-1
CDR3: CASTPLAGRAGNEQFF
DNA: TGTGCCAGCACCCCCTTGGCCGGGAGGGCAGGGAATGAGCAGTTCTTC

size: NA
D: NA
V: TRBV4-1
J: TRBJ1-2
CDR3: CASSQATGTYYGYTF
DNA: TGCGCCAGCAGCCAAGCTACAGGGACCTACTATGGCTACACCTTC

size: NA
D: NA
V: TRBV6-2/TRBV6-3
J: TRBJ1-1
CDR3: CASSYGRGNTEAFF
DNA: TGTGCCAGCAGTTACGGGAGGGGAAACACTGAAGCTTTCTTT

size: NA
D: TRBD1
V: TRBV7-3
J: TRBJ2-2
CDR3: CASSPTGGYTGELFF
DNA: TGTGCCAGCAGCCCGACAGGGGGGTACACCGGGGAGCTGTTTTTT

size: once
D: TRBD2
V: TRBV27
J: TRBJ2-1
CDR3: CASSLAGVYNEQFF
DNA: TGTGCCAGCAGTCTAGCGGGAGTATACAATGAGCAGTTCTTC

size: NA
D: NA
V: TRBV19
J: TRBJ2-2
CDR3: CASSTRTDTGELFF
DNA: TGTGCCAGTAGTACCAGGACAGACACCGGGGAGCTGTTTTTT

size: NA
D: TRBD1
V: TRBV6-5
J: TRBJ1-3
CDR3: CASSYPTGAGNTIYF
DNA: TGTGCCAGCAGTTACCCCACAGGGGCTGGAAACACCATATATTTT

size: NA
D: TRBD2
V: TRBV7-2
J: TRBJ2-3
CDR3: CASSFSGRSTDTQYF
DNA: TGTGCCAGCAGTTTTAGCGGGAGGAGTACAGATACGCAGTATTTT

size: NA
D: NA
V: TRBV6-1
J: TRBJ1-2
CDR3: CASSEREWRDGYTF
DNA: TGTGCCAGCAGTGAAAGGGAGTGGAGGGATGGCTACACCTTC

size: NA
D: TRBD2
V: TRBV10-2
J: TRBJ2-1
CDR3: CASSVASGRGVNNEQFF
DNA: TGCGCCAGCAGTGTGGCTAGCGGGAGGGGTGTCAACAATGAGCAGTTCTTC

size: once
D: NA
V: TRBV9
J: TRBJ1-3
CDR3: CASSVALSGSGNTIYF
DNA: TGTGCCAGCAGCGTAGCTCTTTCAGGCTCTGGAAACACCATATATTTT

size: NA
D: NA
V: TRBV7-9
J: TRBJ1-2
CDR3: CASSFSGRREASGYTF
DNA: TGTGCCAGCAGCTTTTCCGGGAGACGGGAGGCGAGTGGCTACACCTTC

size: NA
D: NA
V: TRBV24-1
J: TRBJ1-5
CDR3: CATSDNREGGSNQPQHF
DNA: TGTGCCACCAGTGATAACAGGGAGGGTGGTTCAAATCAGCCCCAGCATTTT

size: NA
D: TRBD1
V: TRBV24-1
J: TRBJ2-1
CDR3: CATSEGGNNEQFF
DNA: TGTGCCACCAGTGAAGGGGGCAACAATGAGCAGTTCTTC

size: NA
D: NA
V: TRBV15
J: TRBJ2-3
CDR3: CATSRDPGADTQYF
DNA: TGTGCCACCAGCAGAGATCCTGGAGCAGATACGCAGTATTTT

size: NA
D: TRBD2
V: TRBV25-1
J: TRBJ2-7
CDR3: CASRGVYEQYF
DNA: TGTGCCAGCCGGGGGGTGTACGAGCAGTACTTC

size: once
D: NA
V: TRBV10-3
J: TRBJ2-7
CDR3: CAISERDFYEQYF
DNA: TGTGCCATCAGTGAGAGGGACTTCTACGAGCAGTACTTC

size: NA
D: NA
V: TRBV20-1
J: TRBJ2-7
CDR3: CSASRSYEQYF
DNA: TGCAGTGCTAGTCGGTCGTACGAGCAGTACTTC

size: NA
D: TRBD2
V: TRBV4-1
J: TRBJ2-1
CDR3: CASSQGPGLRNEQFF
DNA: TGCGCCAGCAGCCAGGGGCCGGGACTACGAAATGAGCAGTTCTTC